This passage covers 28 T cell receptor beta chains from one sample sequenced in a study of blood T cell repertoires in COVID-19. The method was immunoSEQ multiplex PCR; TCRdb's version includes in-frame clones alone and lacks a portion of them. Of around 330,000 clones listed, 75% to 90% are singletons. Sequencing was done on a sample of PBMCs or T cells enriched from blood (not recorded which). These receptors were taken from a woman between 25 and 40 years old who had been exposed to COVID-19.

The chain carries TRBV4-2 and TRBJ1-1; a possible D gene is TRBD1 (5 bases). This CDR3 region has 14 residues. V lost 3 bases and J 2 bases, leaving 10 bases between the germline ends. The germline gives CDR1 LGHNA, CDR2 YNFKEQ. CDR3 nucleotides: TGTGCCAGCAGCCAGCGTACAGGTAACACTGAAGCTTTCTTT. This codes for CASSQRTGNTEAFF.

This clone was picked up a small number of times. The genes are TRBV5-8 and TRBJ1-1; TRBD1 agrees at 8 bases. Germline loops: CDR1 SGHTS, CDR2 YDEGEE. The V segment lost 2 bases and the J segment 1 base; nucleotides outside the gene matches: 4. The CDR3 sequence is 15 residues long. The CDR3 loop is CASSFDGQGNTEAFF. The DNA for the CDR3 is TGTGCCAGCAGCTTCGACGGACAGGGGAACACTGAAGCTTTCTTT.

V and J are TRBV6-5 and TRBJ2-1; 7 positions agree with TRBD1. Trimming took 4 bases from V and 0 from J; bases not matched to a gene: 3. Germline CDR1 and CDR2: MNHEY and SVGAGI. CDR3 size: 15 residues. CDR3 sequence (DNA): TGTGCCAGCAGTTCCTGGGACAGCTCCTACAATGAGCAGTTCTTC. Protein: CASSSWDSSYNEQFF.

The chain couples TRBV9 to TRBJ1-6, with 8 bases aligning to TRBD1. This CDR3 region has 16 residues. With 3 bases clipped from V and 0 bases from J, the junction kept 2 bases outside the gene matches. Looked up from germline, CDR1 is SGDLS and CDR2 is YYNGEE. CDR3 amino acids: CASSGQGSSYNSPLHF. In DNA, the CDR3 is TGTGCCAGCAGCGGACAGGGGAGCTCCTATAATTCACCCCTCCACTTT.

The CDR3 nucleotides read TGTGCCAGCAGCTTAGGACTAGCCACTGTGGATGAGCAGTTCTTC. This gives the protein CASSLGLATVDEQFF. The chain couples TRBV7-9 to TRBJ2-1, with TRBD2 identical over 7 bases. J was trimmed by 8 bases and V by 1 base; bases with no gene match: 8. This CDR3 has 15 residues. Germline CDR1 SEHNR, CDR2 FQNEAQ (reference sequence).

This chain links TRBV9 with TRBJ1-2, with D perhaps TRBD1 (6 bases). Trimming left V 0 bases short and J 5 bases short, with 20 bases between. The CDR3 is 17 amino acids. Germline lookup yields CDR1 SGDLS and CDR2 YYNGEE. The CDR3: CASSVGPGHSASYGYTF. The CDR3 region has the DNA TGTGCCAGCAGCGTAGGACCGGGACATTCAGCCTCATATGGCTACACCTTC. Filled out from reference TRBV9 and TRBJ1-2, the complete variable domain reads DSGVTQTPKHLITATGQRVTLRCSPRSGDLSVYWYQQSLDQGLQFLIQYYNGEERAKGNILERFSAQQFPDLHSELNLSSLELGDSALYFCASSVGPGHSASYGYTFGSGTRLTVV.

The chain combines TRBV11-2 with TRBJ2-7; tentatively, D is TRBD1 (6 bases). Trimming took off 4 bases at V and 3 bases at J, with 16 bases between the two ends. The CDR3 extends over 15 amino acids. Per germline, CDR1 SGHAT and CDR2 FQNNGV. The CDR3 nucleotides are TGTGCCAGCAGCTCACTTCAGGGGATAGGCTACGAGCAGTACTTC. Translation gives CASSSLQGIGYEQYF. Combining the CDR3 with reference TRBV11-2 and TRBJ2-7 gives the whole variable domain EAGVAQSPRYKIIEKRQSVAFWCNPISGHATLYWYQQILGQGPKLLIQFQNNGVVDDSQLPKDRFSAERLKGVDSTLKIQPAKLEDSAVYLCASSSLQGIGYEQYFGPGTRLTVT.

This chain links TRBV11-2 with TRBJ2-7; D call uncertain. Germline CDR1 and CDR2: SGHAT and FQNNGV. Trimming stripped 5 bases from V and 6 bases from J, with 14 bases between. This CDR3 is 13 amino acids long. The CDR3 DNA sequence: TGTGCCAGCAGCACCCTTTTTGGGCCCGAGCAGTACTTC. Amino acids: CASSTLFGPEQYF. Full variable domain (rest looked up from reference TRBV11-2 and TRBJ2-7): EAGVAQSPRYKIIEKRQSVAFWCNPISGHATLYWYQQILGQGPKLLIQFQNNGVVDDSQLPKDRFSAERLKGVDSTLKIQPAKLEDSAVYLCASSTLFGPEQYFGPGTRLTVT.

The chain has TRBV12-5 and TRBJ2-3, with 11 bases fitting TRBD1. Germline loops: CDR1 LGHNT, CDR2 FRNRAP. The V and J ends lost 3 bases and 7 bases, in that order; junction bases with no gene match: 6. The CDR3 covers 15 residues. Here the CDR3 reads CASGFGGTGGNTQYF. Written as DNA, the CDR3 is TGTGCTAGTGGTTTCGGTGGGACAGGGGGGAATACGCAGTATTTT.

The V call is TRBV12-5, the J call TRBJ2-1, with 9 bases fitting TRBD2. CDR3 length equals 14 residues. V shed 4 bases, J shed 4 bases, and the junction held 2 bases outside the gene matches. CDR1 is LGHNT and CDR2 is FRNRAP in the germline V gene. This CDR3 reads CASGSLAGYNEQFF. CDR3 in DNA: TGTGCTAGTGGTTCTCTAGCGGGGTACAATGAGCAGTTCTTC.

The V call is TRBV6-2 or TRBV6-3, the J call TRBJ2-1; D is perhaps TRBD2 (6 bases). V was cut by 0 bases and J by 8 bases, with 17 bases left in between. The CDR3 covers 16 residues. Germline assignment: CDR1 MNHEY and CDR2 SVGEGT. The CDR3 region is CASSYSRGPIRHEQFF. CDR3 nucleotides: TGTGCCAGCAGTTACTCGCGGGGCCCCATCCGGCATGAGCAGTTCTTC.

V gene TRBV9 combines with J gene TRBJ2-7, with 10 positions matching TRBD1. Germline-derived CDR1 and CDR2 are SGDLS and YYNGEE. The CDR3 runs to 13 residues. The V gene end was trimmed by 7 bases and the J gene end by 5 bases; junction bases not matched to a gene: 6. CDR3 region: CASSGGQGDEQYF. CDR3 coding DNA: TGTGCCAGCTCGGGAGGACAGGGGGACGAGCAGTACTTC.

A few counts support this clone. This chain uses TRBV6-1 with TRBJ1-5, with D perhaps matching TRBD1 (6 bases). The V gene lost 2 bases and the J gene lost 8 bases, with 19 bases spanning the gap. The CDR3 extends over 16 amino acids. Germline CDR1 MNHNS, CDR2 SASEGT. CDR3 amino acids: CASSERDTNRGEPQHF. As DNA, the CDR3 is TGTGCCAGCAGTGAAAGGGACACCAACCGGGGGGAGCCCCAGCATTTT.

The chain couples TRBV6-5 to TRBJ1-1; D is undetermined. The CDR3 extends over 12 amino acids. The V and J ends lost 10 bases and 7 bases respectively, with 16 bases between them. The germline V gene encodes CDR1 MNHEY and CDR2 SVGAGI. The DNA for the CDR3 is TGTGCCACCTATCTCCGCGGAAGTGAAGCTTTCTTT. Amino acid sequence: CATYLRGSEAFF.

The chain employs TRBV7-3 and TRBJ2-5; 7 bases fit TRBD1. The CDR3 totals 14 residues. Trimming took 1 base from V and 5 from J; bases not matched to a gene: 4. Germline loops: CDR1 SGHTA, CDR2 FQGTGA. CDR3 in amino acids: CASSLRGRGETQYF. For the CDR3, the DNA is TGTGCCAGCAGCTTAAGAGGCAGGGGGGAGACCCAGTACTTC. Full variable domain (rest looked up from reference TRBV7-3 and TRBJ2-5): GAGVSQTPSNKVTEKGKYVELRCDPISGHTALYWYRQSLGQGPEFLIYFQGTGAADDSGLPNDRFFAVRPEGSVSTLKIQRTERGDSAVYLCASSLRGRGETQYFGPGTRLLVL.

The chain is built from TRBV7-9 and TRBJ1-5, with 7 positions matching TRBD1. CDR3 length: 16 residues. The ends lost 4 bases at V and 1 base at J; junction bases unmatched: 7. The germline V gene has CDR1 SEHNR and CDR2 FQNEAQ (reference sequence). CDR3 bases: TGTGCCAGCAGCTCATCCGGGACAGAAAGCAATCAGCCCCAGCATTTT. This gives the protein CASSSSGTESNQPQHF.

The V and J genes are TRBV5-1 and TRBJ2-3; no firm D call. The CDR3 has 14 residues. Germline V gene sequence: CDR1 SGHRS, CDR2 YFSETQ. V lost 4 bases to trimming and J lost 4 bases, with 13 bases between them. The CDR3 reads CASSPMPPADTQYF. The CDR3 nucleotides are TGCGCCAGCAGCCCTATGCCTCCGGCAGATACGCAGTATTTT.

The DNA of the CDR3 is TGTGCCAGCAGCCCTAGCGGCGTCAGGGTCGACACTGAAGCTTTCTTT. It is translated as CASSPSGVRVDTEAFF. The chain links TRBV7-6 to TRBJ1-1, with TRBD1 as a possible D gene (5 bases). The CDR3 is 16 residues long. Per germline, CDR1 SGHVS and CDR2 FNYEAQ. V lost 5 bases, J lost 3 bases, and 19 bases lay in between.

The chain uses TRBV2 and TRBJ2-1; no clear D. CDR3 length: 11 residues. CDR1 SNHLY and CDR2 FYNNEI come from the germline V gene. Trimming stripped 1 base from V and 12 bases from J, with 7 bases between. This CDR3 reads CASSEGRSQFF. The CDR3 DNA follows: TGTGCCAGCAGTGAAGGTAGATCGCAGTTCTTC.

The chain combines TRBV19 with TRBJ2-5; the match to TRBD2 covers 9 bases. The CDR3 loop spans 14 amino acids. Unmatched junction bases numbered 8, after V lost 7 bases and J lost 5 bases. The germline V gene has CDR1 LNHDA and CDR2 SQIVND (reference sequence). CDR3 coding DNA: TGTGCCAGTAAGTTAGCGGGAGCGGCGGAGACCCAGTACTTC. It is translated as CASKLAGAAETQYF.

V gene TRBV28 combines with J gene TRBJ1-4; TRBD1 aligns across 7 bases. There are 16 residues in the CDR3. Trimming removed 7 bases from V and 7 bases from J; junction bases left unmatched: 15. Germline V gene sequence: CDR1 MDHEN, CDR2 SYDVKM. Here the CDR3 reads CASTPEVSQGGEKLFF. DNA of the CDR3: TGTGCCAGCACCCCCGAGGTCAGCCAGGGGGGTGAAAAACTGTTTTTT. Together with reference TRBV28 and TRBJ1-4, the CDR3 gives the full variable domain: DVKVTQSSRYLVKRTGEKVFLECVQDMDHENMFWYRQDPGLGLRLIYFSYDVKMKEKGDIPEGYSVSREKKERFSLILESASTNQTSMYLCASTPEVSQGGEKLFFGSGTQLSVL.

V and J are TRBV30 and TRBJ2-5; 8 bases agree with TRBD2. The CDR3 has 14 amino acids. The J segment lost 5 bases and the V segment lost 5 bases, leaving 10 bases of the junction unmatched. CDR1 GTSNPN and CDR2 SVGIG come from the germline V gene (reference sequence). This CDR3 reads CAWSPGGREETQYF. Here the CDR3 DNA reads TGTGCCTGGTCGCCGGGGGGGCGGGAGGAGACCCAGTACTTC.

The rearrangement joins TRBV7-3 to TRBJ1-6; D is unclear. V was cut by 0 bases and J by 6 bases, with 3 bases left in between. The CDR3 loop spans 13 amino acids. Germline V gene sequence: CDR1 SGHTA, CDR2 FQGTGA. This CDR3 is CASSLTINSPLHF. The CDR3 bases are TGTGCCAGCAGCTTAACTATTAATTCACCCCTCCACTTT.

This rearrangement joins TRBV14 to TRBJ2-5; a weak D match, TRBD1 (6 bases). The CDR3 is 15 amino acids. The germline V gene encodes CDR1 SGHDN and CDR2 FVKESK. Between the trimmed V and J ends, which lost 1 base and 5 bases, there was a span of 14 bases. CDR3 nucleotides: TGTGCCAGCAGCCAAGTAAACAGGGTCGAGGAGACCCAGTACTTC. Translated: CASSQVNRVEETQYF. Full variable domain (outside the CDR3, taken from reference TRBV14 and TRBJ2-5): EAGVTQFPSHSVIEKGQTVTLRCDPISGHDNLYWYRRVMGKEIKFLLHFVKESKQDESGMPNNRFLAERTGGTYSTLKVQPAELEDSGVYFCASSQVNRVEETQYFGPGTRLLVL.

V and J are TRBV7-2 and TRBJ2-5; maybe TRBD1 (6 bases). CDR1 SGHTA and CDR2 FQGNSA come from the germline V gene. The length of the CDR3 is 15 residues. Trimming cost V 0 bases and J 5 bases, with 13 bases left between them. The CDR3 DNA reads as TGTGCCAGCAGCTTAGCGGTAACAGGGCGGGAGACCCAGTACTTC. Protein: CASSLAVTGRETQYF.

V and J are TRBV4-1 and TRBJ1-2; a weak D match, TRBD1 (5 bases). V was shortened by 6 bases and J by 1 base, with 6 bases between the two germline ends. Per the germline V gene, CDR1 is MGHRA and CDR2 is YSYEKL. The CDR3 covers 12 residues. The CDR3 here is CASRGDNYGYTF. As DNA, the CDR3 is TGCGCCAGCAGAGGGGATAACTATGGCTACACCTTC.

DNA of the CDR3: TGTGCCAGCAGCCAAGCAGGCTACGAGCAGTACTTC. Its protein product is CASSQAGYEQYF. The V and J genes are TRBV4-2 and TRBJ2-7; no definite D call. There are 12 residues in the CDR3. V was pared by 1 base and J by 3 bases, with 4 bases between. The germline V gene has CDR1 LGHNA and CDR2 YNFKEQ.

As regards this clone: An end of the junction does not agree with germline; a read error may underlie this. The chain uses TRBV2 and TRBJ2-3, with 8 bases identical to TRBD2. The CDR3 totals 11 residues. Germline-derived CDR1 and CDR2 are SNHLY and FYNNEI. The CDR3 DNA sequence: TGCACGGGGGGGGACACAGATACGCAGTATTTT. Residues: CTGGDTDTQYF.